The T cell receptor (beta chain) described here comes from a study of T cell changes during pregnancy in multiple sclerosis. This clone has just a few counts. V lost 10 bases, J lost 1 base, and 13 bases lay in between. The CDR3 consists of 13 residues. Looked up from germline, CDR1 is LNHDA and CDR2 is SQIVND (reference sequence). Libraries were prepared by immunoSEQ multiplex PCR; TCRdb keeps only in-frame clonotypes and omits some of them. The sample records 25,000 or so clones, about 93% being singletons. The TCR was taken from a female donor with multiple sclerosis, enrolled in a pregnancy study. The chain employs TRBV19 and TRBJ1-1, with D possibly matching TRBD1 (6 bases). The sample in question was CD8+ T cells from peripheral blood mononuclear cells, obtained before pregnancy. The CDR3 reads CATGNRANTEAFF. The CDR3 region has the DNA TGTGCCACCGGAAACAGGGCGAACACTGAAGCTTTCTTT.